The 25 T cell receptor beta chains in this list originate from one sample, sequenced in a study of post-analysis software for immune sequencing data. Regarding the study as a whole: Controls had lower frequencies than patients of about 5 TRBV segments, which included TRBV5-6, TRBV5-1 and TRBV20-1.

Unique molecular identifiers were built into the TCR beta cDNA libraries. MiXCR, run by TCRdb on the PCR reads, gives a single entry per CDR3 protein. The table includes 400,000 to 500,000 distinct CDR3 sequences, 39% detected once. No cognate antigen is known for these TCRs. Sequencing input: blood. The receptors were sampled from a girl aged 2-10 years with multiple sclerosis.

CDR3 DNA: TGCGCCAGCAGCTCGGTGGCAGGGGGCGCGGGTTATGAGCAGTTCTTC. Its protein product is CASSSVAGGAGYEQFF. V is TRBV5-1 and J is TRBJ2-1; 8 bases align to TRBD1. Germline-derived CDR1 and CDR2 are SGHRS and YFSETQ. Losses at the gene ends were 3 bases for V and 8 bases for J; bases not matched to a gene: 13. There are 16 residues in the CDR3.

On this clonotype: A read error may produce the germline difference seen at one junction end. CDR3 sequence: CASSLSSSGRLDTYSEQFF. The CDR3 DNA follows: TGTGCCAGCAGTTTATCGTCTAGCGGTAGGCTTGACACCTACAGTGAGCAGTTCTTC. The chain employs TRBV27 and TRBJ2-1; 7 positions agree with TRBD2. Germline V gives CDR1 MNHEY, CDR2 SMNVEV (reference sequence). The CDR3 sequence is 19 residues long.

This chain connects TRBV5-1 to TRBJ2-1, with 10 bases matching TRBD2. Germline CDR1 is SGHRS and CDR2 is YFSETQ. The ends lost 2 bases at V and 5 bases at J; junction bases unmatched: 7. The CDR3 has 16 residues. The CDR3 sequence: CASSLPLLAGNNEQFF. The CDR3 DNA reads TGCGCCAGCAGCTTACCCCTACTAGCGGGGAACAATGAGCAGTTCTTC.

The sample holds many counts of this clonotype. V is TRBV5-1 and J is TRBJ2-3, with a tentative D call TRBD1 (6 bases). The CDR3 loop spans 14 amino acids. Germline CDR1 and CDR2: SGHRS and YFSETQ. The V end was cut by 0 bases, the J end by 6 bases, with 11 bases between. The CDR3 DNA is TGCGCCAGCAGCTTGGAGCAGGGGCTGGATACGCAGTATTTT. This translates into CASSLEQGLDTQYF.

The chain recombines TRBV20-1 with TRBJ1-6; no firm D call. Germline CDR1 reads DFQATT; CDR2 reads SNEGSKA (reference sequence). CDR3 length equals 13 residues. Trimming took 1 base from V and 9 from J, leaving 10 bases between them. The CDR3 here is CSARGSDISPLHF. The CDR3 DNA sequence: TGCAGTGCTAGAGGGTCCGACATTTCACCCCTCCACTTT.

There are a few counts of this clonotype. The V gene is TRBV7-8, the J gene TRBJ2-7; D is unclear. The germline gives CDR1 SGHVS, CDR2 FQNEAQ. The V and J ends lost 2 bases and 2 bases respectively, with 7 bases between them. CDR3 length: 13 amino acids. DNA of the CDR3: TGTGCCAGCAGCTTATGGGGTACCTACGAGCAGTACTTC. Protein sequence: CASSLWGTYEQYF.

In DNA form, the CDR3 reads TGTGCCAGCAGCCCCTCCAGGTTACGCTATGGCTACACCTTC. The encoded protein is CASSPSRLRYGYTF. The chain links TRBV6-5 to TRBJ1-2; D remains ambiguous. The CDR3 spans 14 residues. Germline V CDR1 and CDR2: MNHEY, SVGAGI. The V gene lost 6 bases and the J gene lost 4 bases, with 15 bases spanning the gap.

This chain links TRBV4-2 with TRBJ1-1; D remains unclear. CDR1 is LGHNA, CDR2 YNFKEQ, per germline. The V and J ends lost 1 base and 7 bases respectively, with 10 bases between them. The CDR3 sequence is 13 residues long. This CDR3 reads CASSQANEDEAFF. The CDR3 bases are TGTGCCAGCAGCCAAGCCAATGAGGATGAAGCTTTCTTT.

This clonotype was seen just once. The V gene is TRBV29-1, the J gene TRBJ2-4, with D unclear. V lost 5 bases, J lost 13 bases, and 21 bases lay in between. CDR3 length: 13 amino acids. Per germline, CDR1 SQVTM and CDR2 ANQGSEA. For the CDR3, the DNA is TGCAGCGTTTCCCCAGCGAGAGCTCGTGAGCAGTACTTC. Translating gives CSVSPARAREQYF.

This clonotype has just a few counts. This chain links TRBV6-6 with TRBJ2-7; the D is unclear. Germline lookup yields CDR1 MNHNY and CDR2 SVGAGI (reference sequence). V dropped 2 bases and J dropped 0 bases, with 14 bases sitting between them. The CDR3 runs to 16 residues. In DNA form, the CDR3 reads TGTGCCAGCAGTTACGGGCAGGCCAAGGACTCCTACGAGCAGTACTTC. Translated: CASSYGQAKDSYEQYF.

This chain uses TRBV6-5 with TRBJ1-1, with D unclear. The CDR3 has 15 amino acids. Germline CDR1 and CDR2: MNHEY and SVGAGI. V was clipped by 0 bases and J by 4 bases, with 12 bases between them. CDR3 sequence: CASSYSLPGATEAFF. CDR3 sequence (DNA): TGTGCCAGCAGTTACTCACTTCCCGGCGCCACTGAAGCTTTCTTT.

This clonotype was seen only a few times. This CDR3 is CASSQEMGYEQYF. DNA of the CDR3: TGTGCCAGCAGCCAAGAGATGGGGTACGAGCAGTACTTC. The gene calls are TRBV3-1 and TRBJ2-5; D is ambiguous. Matching the DNA end better, TRBJ2-7 makes the J call doubtful. Germline CDR1 is LGHDT and CDR2 is YNNKEL (reference sequence). The CDR3 spans 13 residues.

Note on this clonotype: At one end, the junction sequence differs from germline, possibly due to a read error. V usage is TRBV20-1 and J usage is TRBJ2-7; TRBD1 matches at 8 bases. Germline values: CDR1 DFQATT, CDR2 SNEGSKA (reference sequence). This CDR3 has 14 residues. The CDR3 nucleotides are TGCAGTGCTCGAGACAGGGGCACATCCTACGAGCAGTACTTC. It specifies CSARDRGTSYEQYF.

Only a few counts were recorded for this clonotype. The rearrangement uses TRBV4-1 and TRBJ2-4; 7 bases are shared with TRBD2. The germline CDR1 and CDR2 sequences are MGHRA and YSYEKL. CDR3 length: 15 amino acids. The J segment lost 3 bases and the V segment lost 4 bases, leaving 6 bases of the junction unmatched. In DNA form, the CDR3 reads TGCGCCAGCAGCCCCCCCTGGGAGGGCAAAAACATTCAGTACTTC. Protein: CASSPPWEGKNIQYF.

The chain couples TRBV19 to TRBJ1-2, with D unresolved. V lost 6 bases and J 7 bases, leaving 30 bases between the germline ends. Per the germline V gene, CDR1 is LNHDA and CDR2 is SQIVND (reference sequence). This CDR3 is built from 18 residues. The CDR3 region is CASSNRRREKGLMGGYTF. The CDR3, as DNA: TGTGCCAGTAGCAATAGGCGCCGGGAGAAGGGATTAATGGGTGGCTACACCTTC. The entire variable domain, with the rest obtained from reference TRBV19 and TRBJ1-2, is as follows: DGGITQSPKYLFRKEGQNVTLSCEQNLNHDAMYWYRQDPGQGLRLIYYSQIVNDFQKGDIAEGYSVSREKKESFPLTVTSAQKNPTAFYLCASSNRRREKGLMGGYTFGSGTRLTVV.

This clonotype has a single count. J is TRBJ1-2 and V is TRBV9, with no clear D. The V and J ends lost 0 bases and 8 bases respectively, with 11 bases between them. Per the germline V gene, CDR1 is SGDLS and CDR2 is YYNGEE. The CDR3 runs to 13 residues. CDR3 nucleotides: TGTGCCAGCAGCGTAGACCCAGTCTACGGCTACACCTTC. Translated, it gives CASSVDPVYGYTF.

This clonotype was detected a few times. The CDR3 DNA reads TGTGCCAGCCTTGGGACAGCTTTGGAGACCCAGTACTTC. Amino acid sequence: CASLGTALETQYF. This chain links TRBV7-9 with TRBJ2-5; TRBD1 aligns across 7 bases. The length of the CDR3 is 13 residues. Germline CDR1 and CDR2: SEHNR and FQNEAQ (reference sequence). V lost 8 bases, J lost 5 bases, and 8 bases stayed unmatched. The variable domain in full, with the rest retrieved from reference TRBV7-9 and TRBJ2-5, is DTGVSQNPRHKITKRGQNVTFRCDPISEHNRLYWYRQTLGQGPEFLTYFQNEAQLEKSRLLSDRFSAERPKGSFSTLEIQRTEQGDSAMYLCASLGTALETQYFGPGTRLLVL.

The genes are TRBV28 and TRBJ2-3; no clear D. CDR1 and CDR2 from the germline V gene are MDHEN and SYDVKM. The CDR3 totals 12 residues. V shed 4 bases and J shed 8 bases, with 10 bases lying between them. The CDR3 nucleotides read TGTGCCAGCAGTTCGACCGTTCTTACGCAGTATTTT. Translating gives CASSSTVLTQYF. The full variable domain, with the rest looked up from reference TRBV28 and TRBJ2-3, is DVKVTQSSRYLVKRTGEKVFLECVQDMDHENMFWYRQDPGLGLRLIYFSYDVKMKEKGDIPEGYSVSREKKERFSLILESASTNQTSMYLCASSSTVLTQYFGPGTRLTVL.

The genes are TRBV6-2 or TRBV6-3 and TRBJ2-3; the D is unclear. This CDR3 region has 14 residues. V was cut by 5 bases and J by 7 bases, with 16 bases left in between. From germline, CDR1 is MNHEY and CDR2 SVGEGT. In DNA form, the CDR3 reads TGTGCCAGCAGTAACCCCGGAACATCCAATACGCAGTATTTT. The encoded protein is CASSNPGTSNTQYF.

The chain links TRBV20-1 to TRBJ2-5, with D possibly called TRBD1 or TRBD2 (5 bases each). The V gene lost 0 bases and the J gene lost 4 bases, with 12 bases spanning the gap. The CDR3 runs to 14 residues. In germline, CDR1 is DFQATT, CDR2 SNEGSKA (reference sequence). The CDR3 loop is CSARDFGGGETQYF. The CDR3 nucleotides read TGCAGTGCTAGAGATTTTGGGGGTGGAGAGACCCAGTACTTC.

This chain joins TRBV7-8 and TRBJ2-1; D is perhaps TRBD2 (7 bases). The CDR3 totals 19 residues. Looked up from germline, CDR1 is SGHVS and CDR2 is FQNEAQ. V dropped 1 base and J dropped 0 bases, with 19 bases sitting between them. The CDR3 DNA is TGTGCCAGCAGCTTAGTGCCTTGGGGGCGGGGGCGCTCCTACAATGAGCAGTTCTTC. Its translation is CASSLVPWGRGRSYNEQFF.

The chain employs TRBV6-1 and TRBJ1-2; 8 bases are shared with TRBD1. Losses at the gene ends were 5 bases for V and 4 bases for J; bases not matched to a gene: 6. Germline loops: CDR1 MNHNS, CDR2 SASEGT. The CDR3 extends over 14 amino acids. This chain's CDR3 is CASSQGARSYGYTF. Written as DNA, the CDR3 is TGTGCCAGCAGTCAGGGGGCGAGGAGCTATGGCTACACCTTC.

The gene calls are TRBV27 and TRBJ2-7; possible D gene TRBD2, 5 bases. V shed 6 bases and J shed 0 bases, with 15 bases lying between them. CDR1 is MNHEY, CDR2 SMNVEV, per germline (reference sequence). The CDR3 runs 15 residues. The CDR3 spells CASRLISESSYEQYF. CDR3 DNA: TGTGCCAGCAGACTTATTAGCGAAAGCTCCTACGAGCAGTACTTC.

The rearrangement joins TRBV29-1 to TRBJ2-5; D perhaps matches TRBD2 (7 bases). Looked up from germline, CDR1 is SQVTM and CDR2 is ANQGSEA. CDR3 length equals 15 residues. The germline V and J ends were trimmed by 4 bases and 11 bases, with 26 bases remaining between them. The CDR3 DNA reads TGCAGCGTTGGGGGGGGCAGACCCTTTACGGATGAGCAGTACTTC. Its translation is CSVGGGRPFTDEQYF. Full variable domain (outside the CDR3, taken from reference TRBV29-1 and TRBJ2-5): SAVISQKPSRDICQRGTSLTIQCQVDSQVTMMFWYRQQPGQSLTLIATANQGSEATYESGFVIDKFPISRPNLTFSTLTVSNMSPEDSSIYLCSVGGGRPFTDEQYFGPGTRLLVL.

The chain has TRBV4-1 and TRBJ2-7; D ambiguous. Per the germline V gene, CDR1 is MGHRA and CDR2 is YSYEKL. Trimming pared 0 bases from V and 2 bases from J, leaving 8 bases between. The CDR3 sequence is 14 residues long. CDR3: CASSQDTWTYEQYF. The CDR3 nucleotides are TGCGCCAGCAGCCAAGATACGTGGACCTACGAGCAGTACTTC.